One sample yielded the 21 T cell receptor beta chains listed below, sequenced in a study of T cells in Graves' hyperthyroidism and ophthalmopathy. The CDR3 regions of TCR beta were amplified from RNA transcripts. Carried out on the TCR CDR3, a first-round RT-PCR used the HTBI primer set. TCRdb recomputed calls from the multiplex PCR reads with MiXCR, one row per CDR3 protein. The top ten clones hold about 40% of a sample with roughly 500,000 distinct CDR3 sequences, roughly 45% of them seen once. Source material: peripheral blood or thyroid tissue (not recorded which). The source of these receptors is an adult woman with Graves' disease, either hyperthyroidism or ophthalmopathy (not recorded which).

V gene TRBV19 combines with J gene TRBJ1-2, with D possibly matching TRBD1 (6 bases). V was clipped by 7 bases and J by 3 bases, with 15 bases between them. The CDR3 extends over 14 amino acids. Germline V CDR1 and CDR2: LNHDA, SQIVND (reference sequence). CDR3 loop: CASIGEGGDYGYTF. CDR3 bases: TGTGCCAGTATCGGTGAGGGGGGCGACTATGGCTACACCTTC.

The CDR3 here is CASSSAGGIYGYTF. CDR3 nucleotide sequence: TGTGCCAGCAGTTCCGCAGGCGGAATCTATGGCTACACCTTC. J is TRBJ1-2 and V is TRBV7-2; D unresolved. Germline V lookup: CDR1 SGHTA, CDR2 FQGNSA. The CDR3 loop spans 14 amino acids. The V gene lost 6 bases and the J gene lost 4 bases, with 15 bases spanning the gap.

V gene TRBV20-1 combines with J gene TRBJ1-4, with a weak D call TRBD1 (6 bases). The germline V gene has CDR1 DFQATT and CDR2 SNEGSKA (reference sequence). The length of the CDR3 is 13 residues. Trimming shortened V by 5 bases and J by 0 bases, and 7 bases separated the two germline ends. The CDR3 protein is CSAGQPTNEKLFF. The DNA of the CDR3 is TGCAGTGCTGGACAGCCAACTAATGAAAAACTGTTTTTT.

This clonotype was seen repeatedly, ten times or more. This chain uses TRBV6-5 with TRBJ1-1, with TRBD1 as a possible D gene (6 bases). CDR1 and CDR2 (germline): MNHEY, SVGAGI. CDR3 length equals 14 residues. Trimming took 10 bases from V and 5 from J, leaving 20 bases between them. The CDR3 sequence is CATSKGGAVTEAFF. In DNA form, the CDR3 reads TGTGCCACCTCTAAGGGGGGGGCGGTAACTGAAGCTTTCTTT.

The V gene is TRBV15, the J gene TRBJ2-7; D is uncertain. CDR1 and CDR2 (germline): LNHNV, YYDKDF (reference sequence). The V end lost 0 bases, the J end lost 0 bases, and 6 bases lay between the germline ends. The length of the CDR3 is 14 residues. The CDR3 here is CATSRDWSSYEQYF. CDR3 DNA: TGTGCCACCAGCAGAGATTGGAGCTCCTACGAGCAGTACTTC.

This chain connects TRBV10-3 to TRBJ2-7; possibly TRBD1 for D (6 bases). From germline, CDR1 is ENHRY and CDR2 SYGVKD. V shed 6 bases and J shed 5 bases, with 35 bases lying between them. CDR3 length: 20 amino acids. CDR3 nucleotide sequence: TGTGCCATCAGGTCCGGGTTTGGCAGAGGGGGAGAAACAGGGTTGAACGAGCAGTACTTC. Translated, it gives CAIRSGFGRGGETGLNEQYF.

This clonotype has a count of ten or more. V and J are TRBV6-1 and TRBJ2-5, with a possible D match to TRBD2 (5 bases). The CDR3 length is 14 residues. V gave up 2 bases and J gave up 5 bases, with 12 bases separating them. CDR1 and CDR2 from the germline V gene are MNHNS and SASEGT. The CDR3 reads CASSEPGFGETQYF. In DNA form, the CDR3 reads TGTGCCAGCAGTGAACCGGGGTTCGGGGAGACCCAGTACTTC.

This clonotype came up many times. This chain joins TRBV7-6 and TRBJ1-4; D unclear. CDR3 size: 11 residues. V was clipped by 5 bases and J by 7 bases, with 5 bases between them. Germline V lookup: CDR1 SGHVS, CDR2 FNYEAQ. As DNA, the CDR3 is TGTGCCAGCAGCAACAGTGAAAAACTGTTTTTT. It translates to CASSNSEKLFF. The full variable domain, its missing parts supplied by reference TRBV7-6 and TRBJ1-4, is GAGVSQSPRYKVTKRGQDVALRCDPISGHVSLYWYRQALGQGPEFLTYFNYEAQQDKSGLPNDRFSAERPEGSISTLTIQRTEQRDSAMYRCASSNSEKLFFGSGTQLSVL.

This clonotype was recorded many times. In DNA form, the CDR3 reads TGTGCCAGCAGTTACCGAAGTAGTTCACCCCTCCACTTT. Translation: CASSYRSSSPLHF. The chain has TRBV6-5 and TRBJ1-6; D gene uncertain. Between the trimmed V and J ends, which lost 2 bases and 9 bases, there was a span of 8 bases. Per the germline V gene, CDR1 is MNHEY and CDR2 is SVGAGI. CDR3 length: 13 amino acids.

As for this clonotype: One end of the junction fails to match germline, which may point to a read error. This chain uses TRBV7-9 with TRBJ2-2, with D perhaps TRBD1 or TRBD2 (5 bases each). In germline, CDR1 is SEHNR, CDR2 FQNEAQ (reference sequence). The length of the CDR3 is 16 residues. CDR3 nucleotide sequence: TGTGCCAGCAGCTTAGGTGGCAGGGTTTTCGCCGGGGAGCTGTTTTTC. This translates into CASSLGGRVFAGELFF.

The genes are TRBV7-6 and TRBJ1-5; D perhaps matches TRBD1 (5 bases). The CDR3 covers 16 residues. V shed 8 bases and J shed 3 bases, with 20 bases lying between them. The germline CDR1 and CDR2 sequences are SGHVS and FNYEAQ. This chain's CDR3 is CASSGLADKDNQPQHF. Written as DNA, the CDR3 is TGTGCCAGCTCCGGACTAGCGGACAAGGACAATCAGCCCCAGCATTTT.

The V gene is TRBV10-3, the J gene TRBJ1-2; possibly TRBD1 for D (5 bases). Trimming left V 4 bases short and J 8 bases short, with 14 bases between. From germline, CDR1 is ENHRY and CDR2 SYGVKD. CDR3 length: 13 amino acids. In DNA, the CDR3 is TGTGCCATCAGTGCAGGGAACGGGGACGGCTACACCTTC. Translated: CAISAGNGDGYTF.

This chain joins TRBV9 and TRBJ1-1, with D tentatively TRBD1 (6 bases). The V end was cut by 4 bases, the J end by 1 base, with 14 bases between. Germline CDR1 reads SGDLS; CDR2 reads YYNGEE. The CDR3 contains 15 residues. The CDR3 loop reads CASSLGLGGNTEAFF. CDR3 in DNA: TGTGCCAGCAGCCTAGGGTTAGGGGGGAACACTGAAGCTTTCTTT.

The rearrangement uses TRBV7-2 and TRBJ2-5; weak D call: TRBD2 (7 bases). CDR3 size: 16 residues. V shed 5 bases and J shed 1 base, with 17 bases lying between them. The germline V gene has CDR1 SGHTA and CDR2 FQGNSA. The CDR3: CASSPVGGGLQETQYF. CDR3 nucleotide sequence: TGTGCCAGCAGCCCCGTGGGCGGGGGCCTCCAAGAGACCCAGTACTTC.

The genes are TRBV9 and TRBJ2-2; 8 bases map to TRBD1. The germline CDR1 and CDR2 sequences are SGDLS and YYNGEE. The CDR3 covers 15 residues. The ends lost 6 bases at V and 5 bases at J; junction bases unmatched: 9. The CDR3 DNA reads TGTGCCAGCACTCGGACAGGGTCCGGGACCGGGGAGCTGTTTTTT. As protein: CASTRTGSGTGELFF.

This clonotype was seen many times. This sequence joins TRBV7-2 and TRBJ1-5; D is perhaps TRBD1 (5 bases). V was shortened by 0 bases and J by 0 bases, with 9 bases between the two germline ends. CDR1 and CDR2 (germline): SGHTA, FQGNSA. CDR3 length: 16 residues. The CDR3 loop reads CASSLAAGYSNQPQHF. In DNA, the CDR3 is TGTGCCAGCAGCTTAGCGGCAGGGTATAGCAATCAGCCCCAGCATTTT.

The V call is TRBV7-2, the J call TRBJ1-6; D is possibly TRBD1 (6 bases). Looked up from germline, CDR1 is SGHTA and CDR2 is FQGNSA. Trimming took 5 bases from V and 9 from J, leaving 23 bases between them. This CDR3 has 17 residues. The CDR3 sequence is CASSPIAGGGPRSPLHF. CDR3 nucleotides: TGTGCCAGCAGCCCGATAGCGGGAGGGGGACCTCGTTCACCCCTCCACTTT.

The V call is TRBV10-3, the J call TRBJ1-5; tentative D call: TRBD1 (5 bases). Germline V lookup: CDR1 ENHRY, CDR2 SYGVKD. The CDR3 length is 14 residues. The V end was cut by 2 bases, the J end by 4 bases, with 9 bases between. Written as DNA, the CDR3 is TGTGCCATCAGTGAGGCTGACAGAAATCAGCCCCAGCATTTT. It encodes CAISEADRNQPQHF.

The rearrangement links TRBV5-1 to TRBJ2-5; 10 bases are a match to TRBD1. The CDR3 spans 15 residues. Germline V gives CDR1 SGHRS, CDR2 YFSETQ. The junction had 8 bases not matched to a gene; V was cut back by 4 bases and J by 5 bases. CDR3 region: CASSQGQGSEETQYF. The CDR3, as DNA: TGCGCCAGCAGCCAGGGACAGGGGTCAGAGGAGACCCAGTACTTC.

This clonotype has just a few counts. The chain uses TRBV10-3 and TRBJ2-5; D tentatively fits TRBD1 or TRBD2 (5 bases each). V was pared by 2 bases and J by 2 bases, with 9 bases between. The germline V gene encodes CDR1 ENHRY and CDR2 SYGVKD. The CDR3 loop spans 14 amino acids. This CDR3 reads CAISERDGQETQYF. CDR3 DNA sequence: TGTGCCATCAGTGAGCGGGACGGACAAGAGACCCAGTACTTC.

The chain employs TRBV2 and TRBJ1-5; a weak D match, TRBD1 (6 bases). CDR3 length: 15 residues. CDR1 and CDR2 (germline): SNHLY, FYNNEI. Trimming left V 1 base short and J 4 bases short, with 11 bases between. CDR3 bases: TGTGCCAGCAGTGAAGGTCAGGGGATAAATCAGCCCCAGCATTTT. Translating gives CASSEGQGINQPQHF.